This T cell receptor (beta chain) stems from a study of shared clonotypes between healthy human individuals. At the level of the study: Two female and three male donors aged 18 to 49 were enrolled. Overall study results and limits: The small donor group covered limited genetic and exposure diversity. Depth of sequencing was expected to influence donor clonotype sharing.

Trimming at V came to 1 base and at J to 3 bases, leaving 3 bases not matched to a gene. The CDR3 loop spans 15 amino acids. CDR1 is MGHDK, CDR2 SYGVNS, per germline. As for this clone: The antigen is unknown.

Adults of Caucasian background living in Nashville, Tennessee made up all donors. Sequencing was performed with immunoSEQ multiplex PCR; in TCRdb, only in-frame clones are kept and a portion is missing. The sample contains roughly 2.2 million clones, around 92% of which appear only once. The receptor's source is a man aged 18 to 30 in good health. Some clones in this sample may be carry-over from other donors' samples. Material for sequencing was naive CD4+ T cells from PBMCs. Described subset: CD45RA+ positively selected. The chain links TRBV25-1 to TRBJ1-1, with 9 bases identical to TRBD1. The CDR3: CASSESRTGDTEAFF. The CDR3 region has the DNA TGTGCCAGCAGTGAATCCAGGACAGGGGACACTGAAGCTTTCTTT.